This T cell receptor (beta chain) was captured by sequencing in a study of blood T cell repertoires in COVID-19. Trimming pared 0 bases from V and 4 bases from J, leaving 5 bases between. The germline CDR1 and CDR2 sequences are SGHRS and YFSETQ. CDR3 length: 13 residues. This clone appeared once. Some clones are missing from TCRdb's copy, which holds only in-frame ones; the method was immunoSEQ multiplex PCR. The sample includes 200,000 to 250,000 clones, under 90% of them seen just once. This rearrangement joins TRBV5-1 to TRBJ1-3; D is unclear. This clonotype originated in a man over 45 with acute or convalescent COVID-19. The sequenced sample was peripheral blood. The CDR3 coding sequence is TGCGCCAGCAGCTTGGGGGCGGGAAACACCATATATTTT. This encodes CASSLGAGNTIYF.